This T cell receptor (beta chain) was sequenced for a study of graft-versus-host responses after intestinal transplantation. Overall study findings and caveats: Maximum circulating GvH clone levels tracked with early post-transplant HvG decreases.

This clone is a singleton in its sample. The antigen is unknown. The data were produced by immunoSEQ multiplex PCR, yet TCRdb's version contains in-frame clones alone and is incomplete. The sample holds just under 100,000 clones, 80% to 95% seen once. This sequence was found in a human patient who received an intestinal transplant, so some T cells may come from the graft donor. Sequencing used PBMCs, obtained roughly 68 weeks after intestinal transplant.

CDR3 in DNA: TGTGCCAGCAGCCCGCGGGTGCGGGGGGTCTATGAGCAGTTCTTC. Translating gives CASSPRVRGVYEQFF. The chain carries TRBV5-4 and TRBJ2-1, with TRBD2 identical over 8 bases. The trim removed 4 bases at V and 8 bases at J, leaving 11 bases unmatched. Per the germline V gene, CDR1 is SGHNT and CDR2 is YYREEE (reference sequence). There are 15 residues in the CDR3.